The 8 T cell receptor beta chains in this list originate from one sample, sequenced in a study of T cell repertoires in cytomegalovirus infection. These TCRs are of unknown antigen specificity. MiXCR was run by TCRdb on the reads, yielding one entry per CDR3 protein. The profile covers about 830,000 distinct CDR3 sequences, with approximately 32% appearing a single time and roughly 12% taken by the ten largest. Material: cultured CD8+ T cells from PBMCs, obtained from culture after CMV antigen stimulation. Receptors originate from a human donor in good health (CMV status not recorded). Some clones in this sample may be carry-over from other donors' samples.

This clonotype was seen a handful of times. The gene calls are TRBV7-9 and TRBJ1-1; 8 nucleotides line up with TRBD1. CDR1 SEHNR and CDR2 FQNEAQ come from the germline V gene (reference sequence). There are 15 residues in the CDR3. The V and J ends lost 4 bases and 4 bases, in that order; junction bases with no gene match: 8. The CDR3 sequence: CASSYPGGRGTEAFF. CDR3 coding DNA: TGTGCCAGCAGCTACCCAGGGGGCCGGGGCACTGAAGCTTTCTTT.

This rearrangement joins TRBV25-1 to TRBJ2-3; D is uncertain. This CDR3 is 14 amino acids long. The V end lost 4 bases, the J end lost 0 bases, and 8 bases lay between the germline ends. Germline CDR1 and CDR2: MGHDK and SYGVNS. The CDR3 region is CASSGEDSTDTQYF. The CDR3 DNA sequence: TGTGCCAGCAGTGGTGAAGATAGCACAGATACGCAGTATTTT.

This clonotype was seen more than once but under ten times. The chain carries TRBV7-6 and TRBJ2-7, with no clear D. From germline, CDR1 is SGHVS and CDR2 FNYEAQ. This CDR3 is 16 amino acids long. Between the trimmed V and J ends, which lost 3 bases and 0 bases, there was a span of 15 bases. This CDR3 is CASSFPALGASYEQYF. CDR3 nucleotide sequence: TGTGCCAGCAGCTTCCCGGCCCTAGGAGCCTCCTACGAGCAGTACTTC.

This rearrangement joins TRBV12-3 or TRBV12-4 to TRBJ1-2; the D gene is possibly TRBD1 (5 bases). V was shortened by 6 bases and J by 8 bases, with 22 bases between the two germline ends. The CDR3 runs to 15 residues. The CDR3 loop reads CASRSSSGGGGGYTF. In nucleotides, the CDR3 is TGTGCCAGCAGAAGTTCCTCGGGCGGGGGAGGGGGCTACACCTTC.

A note on this clonotype: A read error may produce the germline difference seen at one junction end. The rearrangement links TRBV7-7 to TRBJ2-1; TRBD2 matches 12 bases. The CDR3 runs to 16 residues. Germline CDR1 SSHAT, CDR2 FNYEAQ (reference sequence). CDR3 protein: CASSRDLTSGGNEQFF. The CDR3 coding sequence is TGTGCTAGCAGCCGAGACTTGACTAGCGGGGGAAATGAGCAGTTCTTC.

The chain carries TRBV6-5 and TRBJ1-1, with D hard to call. Trimming took 2 bases from V and 2 from J, leaving 12 bases between them. Looked up from germline, CDR1 is MNHEY and CDR2 is SVGAGI. The CDR3 loop spans 15 amino acids. Here the CDR3 reads CASSYRDGPNTEAFF. CDR3 coding DNA: TGTGCCAGCAGTTACAGGGATGGGCCTAACACTGAAGCTTTCTTT.

The table lists this clonotype with a few counts. The chain combines TRBV28 with TRBJ1-3; 8 bases match TRBD1. Germline V gene lookup returns CDR1 MDHEN and CDR2 SYDVKM. V was clipped by 3 bases and J by 3 bases; unmatched bases: 7. The CDR3 runs to 16 residues. The DNA of the CDR3 is TGTGCCAGCAGTTTTCCCCAGGGGGCGGGTGGAAACACCATATATTTT. Translating it yields CASSFPQGAGGNTIYF.

The V call is TRBV11-2, the J call TRBJ1-1, with 8 bases fitting TRBD1. The CDR3 spans 17 residues. Germline V lookup: CDR1 SGHAT, CDR2 FQNNGV. V lost 4 bases to trimming and J lost 5 bases; unmatched junction nucleotides: 15. CDR3 sequence: CASSYVGVRGHLTEAFF. The CDR3 bases are TGTGCCAGCAGCTATGTTGGGGTCAGGGGGCATCTTACTGAAGCTTTCTTT.